The text below deals with one T cell receptor beta chain. The antigen remains unidentified. The sample originates from a study of T cells after yellow fever vaccination. Study-level findings and limits: A large majority of primary-vaccination clones showed up again after the booster (approximately 96% CD4, about 90% CD8).

TCR cDNA was made by 5'RACE template switching, adding a universal primer site and UMIs. TCRdb reprocessed the 5' RACE reads via MiXCR and lists one record per CDR3 protein. The sample shows over 150,000 distinct CDR3 sequences, 6.2% of them seen only once. This receptor was obtained from a man aged 18 to 35 who received the YFV17D yellow fever vaccine. Sequenced material: CD4+ T cells sorted from PBMCs, taken on the day of the first yellow fever vaccination.

The CDR3 DNA reads TGCGCCAGCAGTGAGAACCCAGGGTATGAGCAGTTCTTC. Amino acids: CASSENPGYEQFF. The chain combines TRBV10-1 with TRBJ2-1; D is possibly TRBD1 (5 bases). V lost 2 bases, J lost 8 bases, and 10 bases lay in between. This CDR3 has 13 residues. Germline loops: CDR1 WNHNN, CDR2 SYGVQD (reference sequence).